This paragraph reports one T cell receptor (beta chain). The data stem from a study of shared clonotypes between healthy human individuals. To make CD8 memory, CD45RO+ cells were put together with CCR7-negative CD45RA+ TemRA cells. The CDR3 runs 17 residues. Germline CDR1 is SGHRS and CDR2 is YFSETQ. V was clipped by 4 bases and J by 2 bases, with 20 bases between them. Sequencing was performed with immunoSEQ multiplex PCR; in TCRdb, only in-frame clones are kept and a portion is missing. The repertoire consists of 100,000 to 120,000 clones, with approximately 70% occurring once and the leading ten covering around 25%.

The receptor was isolated from a woman younger than 45 in good health. The sample was memory CD8+ T cells sorted from blood. Subset described: CD45RO+ cells pooled with CCR7-negative TemRA cells. V gene TRBV5-1 combines with J gene TRBJ2-3; D may be TRBD1 or TRBD2 (5 bases each). The CDR3 nucleotides are TGCGCCAGCAGCGGTTGTGGTGGGGGAGCCTACACAGATACGCAGTATTTT. Encoded protein: CASSGCGGGAYTDTQYF.